This is a list of T cell receptor beta chains from one sample in a study of T cell responses to AZD1222 COVID-19 vaccine. Produced via immunoSEQ multiplex PCR; TCRdb's table is partial and in-frame only. The sample includes over 150,000 clones, approximately 95% of them seen just once. Here the sequenced sample was peripheral blood, taken 28 days after the second dose of the MenACWY control vaccine. Every receptor here comes from an adult who received the MenACWY meningococcal vaccine as a control. The CDR3 runs from the conserved cysteine through the conserved F or W. A D gene is named only where the DNA matches it firmly. The size field is filled for only some rows; it gives once, few, many or a size class.

abundance: NA
d_gene: NA
j_gene: TRBJ1-2
v_gene: TRBV30
CDR3aa: CAWSASTGNYGYTF
CDR3nt: TGTGCCTGGAGTGCCTCAACAGGGAACTATGGCTACACCTTC

abundance: NA
d_gene: NA
j_gene: TRBJ1-5
v_gene: TRBV7-2
CDR3aa: CASSLGQRSNQPQHF
CDR3nt: TGTGCCAGCAGCTTGGGTCAGCGAAGCAATCAGCCCCAGCATTTT

abundance: once
d_gene: TRBD2
j_gene: TRBJ2-3
v_gene: TRBV5-5
CDR3aa: CASSLGAGGPDTQYF
CDR3nt: TGTGCCAGCAGCTTGGGAGCGGGGGGTCCAGATACGCAGTATTTT

abundance: once
d_gene: NA
j_gene: TRBJ2-3
v_gene: TRBV7-2
CDR3aa: CASSSYTDTQYF
CDR3nt: TGTGCCAGCAGCTCCTACACAGATACGCAGTATTTT

abundance: NA
d_gene: NA
j_gene: TRBJ2-7
v_gene: TRBV5-1
CDR3aa: CASSRGLSAYEQYF
CDR3nt: TGCGCCAGCAGCAGGGGACTGTCGGCCTACGAGCAGTACTTC

abundance: NA
d_gene: TRBD1
j_gene: TRBJ2-1
v_gene: TRBV27
CDR3aa: CASSPSFGTAPYNEQFF
CDR3nt: TGTGCCAGCAGTCCTTCCTTTGGGACAGCCCCCTACAATGAGCAGTTCTTC

abundance: once
d_gene: NA
j_gene: TRBJ2-3
v_gene: TRBV6-2/TRBV6-3
CDR3aa: CASSSPRAADTQYF
CDR3nt: TGTGCCAGCAGTTCCCCCCGGGCGGCAGATACGCAGTATTTT

abundance: NA
d_gene: NA
j_gene: TRBJ1-5
v_gene: TRBV5-8
CDR3aa: CASSWGNGGPDQPQHF
CDR3nt: TGTGCCAGCAGCTGGGGGAACGGGGGTCCCGATCAGCCCCAGCATTTT

abundance: once
d_gene: NA
j_gene: TRBJ2-5
v_gene: TRBV7-6
CDR3aa: CASSLARRETQYF
CDR3nt: TGTGCCAGCAGCTTAGCGCGTCGAGAGACCCAGTACTTC

abundance: NA
d_gene: NA
j_gene: TRBJ1-1
v_gene: TRBV3-1/TRBV3-2
CDR3aa: CASSQHRENTEAFF
CDR3nt: TGTGCCAGCAGCCAACACAGAGAGAACACTGAAGCTTTCTTT

abundance: NA
d_gene: TRBD1
j_gene: TRBJ1-4
v_gene: TRBV4-1
CDR3aa: CASSQIATGAANEKLFF
CDR3nt: TGCGCCAGCAGCCAGATTGCAACAGGGGCGGCTAATGAAAAACTGTTTTTT

abundance: NA
d_gene: TRBD1
j_gene: TRBJ1-2
v_gene: TRBV6-5
CDR3aa: CASRRGTGEDTF
CDR3nt: TGTGCCAGCAGAAGGGGGACAGGAGAGGACACCTTC

abundance: NA
d_gene: TRBD1
j_gene: TRBJ1-2
v_gene: TRBV5-6
CDR3aa: CASSFDRGLDGYTF
CDR3nt: TGTGCCAGCAGCTTTGACAGGGGGCTCGATGGCTACACCTTC

abundance: NA
d_gene: NA
j_gene: TRBJ1-3
v_gene: TRBV27
CDR3aa: CASSLTNSGNTIYF
CDR3nt: TGTGCCAGCAGTTTAACTAACTCTGGAAACACCATATATTTT

abundance: few
d_gene: NA
j_gene: TRBJ1-5
v_gene: TRBV7-3
CDR3aa: CARDRHPQHF
CDR3nt: TGTGCCAGGGACCGACACCCCCAGCATTTT

abundance: NA
d_gene: NA
j_gene: TRBJ1-1
v_gene: TRBV9
CDR3aa: CASSVVSGAEAFF
CDR3nt: TGTGCCAGCAGCGTAGTATCCGGGGCTGAAGCTTTCTTT

abundance: NA
d_gene: NA
j_gene: TRBJ2-5
v_gene: TRBV5-1
CDR3aa: CASSSGTAGETQYF
CDR3nt: TGCGCCAGCAGCTCCGGGACCGCCGGAGAGACCCAGTACTTC

abundance: NA
d_gene: NA
j_gene: TRBJ2-7
v_gene: TRBV5-6
CDR3aa: CASSLEGRPYEQYF
CDR3nt: TGTGCCAGCAGCTTGGAAGGCAGACCCTACGAGCAGTACTTC

abundance: NA
d_gene: NA
j_gene: TRBJ1-4
v_gene: TRBV5-1
CDR3aa: CASSFGGAEGEKLFF
CDR3nt: TGCGCCAGCAGCTTTGGGGGGGCTGAGGGTGAAAAACTGTTTTTT

abundance: NA
d_gene: TRBD1
j_gene: TRBJ1-1
v_gene: TRBV29-1
CDR3aa: CSGQGARTEAFF
CDR3nt: TGCAGCGGTCAGGGGGCGCGGACTGAAGCTTTCTTT

abundance: once
d_gene: TRBD2
j_gene: TRBJ2-7
v_gene: TRBV9
CDR3aa: CASSVVKKVIAGGPSSYEQYF
CDR3nt: TGTGCCAGCAGCGTGGTCAAAAAGGTAATAGCGGGGGGCCCCAGCTCCTACGAGCAGTACTTC

abundance: NA
d_gene: NA
j_gene: TRBJ1-1
v_gene: TRBV7-2
CDR3aa: CASSSFSPRTEAFF
CDR3nt: TGTGCCAGCAGCTCATTCTCCCCGCGGACTGAAGCTTTCTTT

abundance: NA
d_gene: NA
j_gene: TRBJ1-2
v_gene: TRBV4-1
CDR3aa: CASSQMGGYGYTF
CDR3nt: TGCGCCAGCAGCCAAATGGGGGGGTATGGCTACACCTTC

abundance: once
d_gene: NA
j_gene: TRBJ2-2
v_gene: TRBV5-1
CDR3aa: CASRLTPGLDTGELFF
CDR3nt: TGCGCCAGCAGGCTTACCCCAGGGTTGGACACCGGGGAGCTGTTTTTT

abundance: NA
d_gene: TRBD1
j_gene: TRBJ1-1
v_gene: TRBV2
CDR3aa: CASRRQGAVNTEAFF
CDR3nt: TGTGCCAGCAGAAGACAGGGGGCGGTGAACACTGAAGCTTTCTTT

abundance: NA
d_gene: TRBD1
j_gene: TRBJ1-5
v_gene: TRBV28
CDR3aa: CASSLYRGQPQHF
CDR3nt: TGTGCCAGCAGTTTGTACAGGGGTCAGCCCCAGCATTTT

abundance: NA
d_gene: TRBD1
j_gene: TRBJ1-2
v_gene: TRBV5-5
CDR3aa: CASSGTGRDATNYGYTF
CDR3nt: TGTGCCAGCAGCGGGACAGGGCGAGACGCAACTAACTATGGCTACACCTTC

abundance: NA
d_gene: NA
j_gene: TRBJ1-4
v_gene: TRBV7-7
CDR3aa: CASSPRGGAGEKLFF
CDR3nt: TGTGCCAGCAGTCCTCGTGGGGGGGCCGGAGAAAAACTGTTTTTT

abundance: NA
d_gene: TRBD1
j_gene: TRBJ2-5
v_gene: TRBV3-1/TRBV3-2
CDR3aa: CASSPQTGGSAQYF
CDR3nt: TGTGCCAGCAGCCCCCAGACAGGGGGCTCGGCCCAGTACTTC

abundance: once
d_gene: NA
j_gene: TRBJ1-4
v_gene: TRBV6-5
CDR3aa: CASSPQHNEKLFF
CDR3nt: TGTGCCAGCAGTCCCCAGCATAATGAAAAACTGTTTTTT

abundance: once
d_gene: NA
j_gene: TRBJ2-3
v_gene: TRBV12-5
CDR3aa: CASGLATYSDTQYF
CDR3nt: TGTGCTAGTGGTTTGGCCACCTACTCAGATACGCAGTATTTT